What follows are 13 T cell receptor beta chains derived from one specimen sequenced in a study of shared clonotypes between healthy human individuals. Produced via immunoSEQ multiplex PCR; TCRdb's table is partial and in-frame only. The repertoire holds around 750,000 clones, around 72% seen once, with less than 2% in the top ten. Material for sequencing was memory CD4+ T cells sorted from blood. Subset specified: CD45RA-negative fraction. The source is a woman aged 25 to 39 in good health.

This CDR3 is CASSYVGYGYGYTF. CDR3 coding DNA: TGTGCCAGCAGTTACGTGGGGTACGGCTATGGCTACACCTTC. V usage is TRBV6-6 and J usage is TRBJ1-2; D not certain. Germline CDR1 MNHNY, CDR2 SVGAGI (reference sequence). The CDR3 length is 14 residues. Trimming left V 2 bases short and J 4 bases short, with 11 bases between.

The V call is TRBV19, the J call TRBJ2-2; 8 nucleotides line up with TRBD1. J lost 0 bases, V lost 6 bases, and 3 bases had no gene match. Germline V gene sequence: CDR1 LNHDA, CDR2 SQIVND (reference sequence). This CDR3 has 15 residues. The CDR3 spells CASSATGANTGELFF. DNA for the CDR3: TGTGCCAGTAGCGCGACAGGGGCGAACACCGGGGAGCTGTTTTTT.

The chain recombines TRBV5-8 with TRBJ1-1; D gene ambiguous. The length of the CDR3 is 13 residues. V was pared by 4 bases and J by 0 bases, with 7 bases between. Germline V gene data show CDR1 as SGHTS and CDR2 as YDEGEE. Here the CDR3 DNA reads TGTGCCAGCAGCCTGCCCATGAACACTGAAGCTTTCTTT. Translated, it gives CASSLPMNTEAFF. Full variable domain (remainder filled in from reference TRBV5-8 and TRBJ1-1): EAGVTQSPTHLIKTRGQQATLRCSPISGHTSVYWYQQALGLGLQFLLWYDEGEERNRGNFPPRFSGRQFPNYSSELNVNALELEDSALYLCASSLPMNTEAFFGQGTRLTVV.

The table lists this clone with many counts. Other DNA sequences within the sample encode an identical CDR3. CDR3 DNA sequence: TGTGCCAGCAGCCGGGACAGTAACTATGGCTACACCTTC. It is translated as CASSRDSNYGYTF. The chain recombines TRBV6-6 with TRBJ1-2; 7 bases are shared with TRBD1. CDR3 length: 13 residues. The trim removed 6 bases at V and 1 base at J, leaving 2 bases unmatched. CDR1 is MNHNY, CDR2 SVGAGI, per germline (reference sequence).

This chain joins TRBV28 and TRBJ2-2; possible D gene TRBD1, 5 bases. V lost 10 bases to trimming and J lost 4 bases, with 19 bases between them. Germline assignment: CDR1 MDHEN and CDR2 SYDVKM. There are 15 residues in the CDR3. The CDR3 sequence: CATISGQGSTGELFF. CDR3 nucleotides: TGTGCCACCATCTCCGGGCAGGGAAGCACCGGGGAGCTGTTTTTT.

This chain connects TRBV10-3 to TRBJ2-7; D not resolved. Germline CDR1 is ENHRY and CDR2 is SYGVKD. This CDR3 has 11 amino acids. Trimming removed 6 bases from V and 7 bases from J, with 10 bases in between. CDR3 protein: CAIRSFGEQYF. CDR3 coding DNA: TGTGCCATCAGGTCATTTGGGGAGCAGTACTTC.

The V and J genes are TRBV5-5 and TRBJ2-7, with unresolved D. This CDR3 region has 11 residues. CDR1 is SGHKS and CDR2 is YYEKEE in the germline V gene (reference sequence). Trimming cost V 4 bases and J 6 bases, with 8 bases left between them. The CDR3 reads CASSPSREQYF. CDR3 coding DNA: TGTGCCAGCAGCCCGTCTCGCGAGCAGTACTTC.

The chain carries TRBV14 and TRBJ2-3, with 11 bases matching TRBD2. The V gene end was trimmed by 0 bases and the J gene end by 7 bases; junction bases not matched to a gene: 12. CDR1 and CDR2 from the germline V gene are SGHDN and FVKESK. The CDR3 is made up of 18 amino acids. The CDR3 nucleotides read TGTGCCAGCAGCCAAGATCCCGGGACTAGCGGACCCACGCATACGCAGTATTTT. It yields the protein CASSQDPGTSGPTHTQYF.

This clone has just a few counts. The chain carries TRBV11-2 and TRBJ2-6, with a possible D match to TRBD1 (6 bases). CDR1 is SGHAT and CDR2 is FQNNGV in the germline V gene. V was shortened by 5 bases and J by 1 base, with 9 bases between the two germline ends. The length of the CDR3 is 15 residues. CDR3 region: CASSQDSSGANVLTF. CDR3 sequence (DNA): TGTGCCAGCAGCCAGGACAGTTCTGGGGCCAACGTCCTGACTTTC.

V and J are TRBV11-2 and TRBJ2-7; 9 bases match TRBD2. V was pared by 3 bases and J by 2 bases, with 14 bases of the junction left unmatched. The CDR3 contains 18 residues. Germline V gives CDR1 SGHAT, CDR2 FQNNGV. The CDR3 region has the DNA TGTGCCAGCAGCTTGCATATAAAATGGACTAGCGCGACCTACGAGCAGTACTTC. This translates into CASSLHIKWTSATYEQYF.

V and J are TRBV6-6 and TRBJ2-1; maybe TRBD2 (5 bases). V lost 0 bases and J 0 bases, leaving 9 bases between the germline ends. The CDR3 is made up of 16 amino acids. Germline CDR1 MNHNY, CDR2 SVGAGI (reference sequence). Here the CDR3 reads CASSYSVGSSYNEQFF. The DNA for the CDR3 is TGTGCCAGCAGTTACTCAGTGGGGAGCTCCTACAATGAGCAGTTCTTC.

The chain recombines TRBV5-1 with TRBJ1-1; D unresolved. Trimming stripped 5 bases from V and 1 base from J, with 9 bases between. Germline loops: CDR1 SGHRS, CDR2 YFSETQ. The CDR3 sequence is 13 residues long. Here the CDR3 DNA reads TGCGCCAGCAGGCTGCAGACGAACACTGAAGCTTTCTTT. It encodes CASRLQTNTEAFF. Full variable domain (outside the CDR3, taken from reference TRBV5-1 and TRBJ1-1): KAGVTQTPRYLIKTRGQQVTLSCSPISGHRSVSWYQQTPGQGLQFLFEYFSETQRNKGNFPGRFSGRQFSNSRSEMNVSTLELGDSALYLCASRLQTNTEAFFGQGTRLTVV.

The V gene is TRBV14, the J gene TRBJ2-7; D not certain. V was cut by 0 bases and J by 4 bases, with 10 bases left in between. CDR1 and CDR2 (germline): SGHDN, FVKESK. CDR3 size: 14 residues. CDR3 nucleotides: TGTGCCAGCAGCCAAGAGGTTAACGGGTACGAGCAGTACTTC. Its translation is CASSQEVNGYEQYF.